Shown below are 32 T cell receptor beta chains from a single sample sequenced in a study of cytomegalovirus exposure and HLA in healthy donors. Sequenced by immunoSEQ multiplex PCR; TCRdb stores in-frame clones only, minus some. The sample records tens of thousands of clones, 90% to 95% being singletons. The sequencing sample was made of PBMCs. The receptors shown here come from a woman between 18 and 30 years old in good health and CMV-seronegative.

This rearrangement joins TRBV18 to TRBJ2-3; possibly TRBD2 for D (6 bases). This CDR3 is 15 amino acids long. CDR1 and CDR2 from the germline V gene are KGHSH and LQKENI. V shed 3 bases and J shed 0 bases, with 10 bases lying between them. In nucleotides, the CDR3 is TGTGCCAGCTCACCGGACTATCTTAGCACAGATACGCAGTATTTT. Encoded protein: CASSPDYLSTDTQYF.

This clone was observed a handful of times. Other DNA sequences from this sample encode an identical CDR3 as well. The chain employs TRBV4-2 and TRBJ2-7; 9 bases line up with TRBD2. Per the germline V gene, CDR1 is LGHNA and CDR2 is YNFKEQ. Trimming at V came to 4 bases and at J to 0 bases, leaving 4 bases not matched to a gene. The CDR3 extends over 15 amino acids. In DNA form, the CDR3 reads TGTGCCAGCAGCCCGACTAGCGGAAGCTCCTACGAGCAGTACTTC. Its protein product is CASSPTSGSSYEQYF.

This clone was picked up one time. The chain carries TRBV2 and TRBJ2-1, with a possible D match to TRBD1 (6 bases). This CDR3 is built from 14 residues. The V and J ends lost 9 bases and 8 bases respectively, with 20 bases between them. Per germline, CDR1 SNHLY and CDR2 FYNNEI. The DNA of the CDR3 is TGTGCCAGTAGAAACAGGGCTCGTGTCGATGAGCAGTTCTTC. Translated, it gives CASRNRARVDEQFF.

The V gene is TRBV7-2, the J gene TRBJ1-5; D is unclear. Trimming shortened V by 4 bases and J by 0 bases, and 7 bases separated the two germline ends. CDR3 length: 14 residues. In germline, CDR1 is SGHTA, CDR2 FQGNSA. The CDR3 DNA is TGTGCCAGCAGCTACCGACTTAGCAATCAGCCCCAGCATTTT. Translated: CASSYRLSNQPQHF.

The chain employs TRBV5-4 and TRBJ1-1; D is unresolved. Germline CDR1 and CDR2: SGHNT and YYREEE (reference sequence). The V end lost 3 bases, the J end lost 3 bases, and 12 bases lay between the germline ends. The CDR3 extends over 14 amino acids. The CDR3 sequence is CASSSPGRDTEAFF. The CDR3 DNA is TGTGCCAGCAGCTCCCCGGGGAGGGACACTGAAGCTTTCTTT.

The J gene is TRBJ1-1, the V gene TRBV5-8, with D perhaps TRBD1 (5 bases). This CDR3 contains 13 residues. Germline V gene sequence: CDR1 SGHTS, CDR2 YDEGEE. Trimming removed 0 bases at V and 5 bases at J, with 8 bases between. CDR3 sequence reads: CASSLGRGTEAFF. The CDR3 DNA is TGTGCCAGCAGCTTGGGTAGGGGTACTGAAGCTTTCTTT.

The V gene is TRBV7-9, the J gene TRBJ2-7; 12 bases fit TRBD2. J was trimmed by 2 bases and V by 5 bases; bases with no gene match: 4. The CDR3 is 15 residues long. Per the germline V gene, CDR1 is SEHNR and CDR2 is FQNEAQ (reference sequence). CDR3 sequence (DNA): TGTGCCAGCAGCCCAGCTAGCGGGGGGGCCTACGAGCAGTACTTC. Protein: CASSPASGGAYEQYF.

This rearrangement joins TRBV29-1 to TRBJ1-1; weak D call: TRBD1 (5 bases). The CDR3 consists of 14 residues. Trimming took off 4 bases at V and 1 base at J, with 13 bases between the two ends. The germline V gene encodes CDR1 SQVTM and CDR2 ANQGSEA. Written as DNA, the CDR3 is TGCAGCGTTGGACGGTGGGGGGAGAACACTGAAGCTTTCTTT. Protein product: CSVGRWGENTEAFF.

The J gene is TRBJ2-1, the V gene TRBV18; 8 bases are a match to TRBD2. The length of the CDR3 is 15 residues. Germline V gene sequence: CDR1 KGHSH, CDR2 LQKENI. V lost 6 bases to trimming and J lost 7 bases; unmatched junction nucleotides: 11. CDR3 in amino acids: CASSPGGGLLNEQFF. The CDR3 nucleotides read TGTGCCAGCTCCCCCGGGGGGGGCCTTTTGAATGAGCAGTTCTTC.

CDR3 sequence reads: CASSRGLRFGGYTF. Written as DNA, the CDR3 is TGTGCCAGTAGTAGGGGGCTCAGATTCGGCGGCTACACCTTC. The rearrangement links TRBV19 to TRBJ1-2; D possibly corresponds to TRBD1 (6 bases). V lost 4 bases and J lost 8, with 17 bases in between. The CDR3 spans 14 residues. Per germline, CDR1 LNHDA and CDR2 SQIVND (reference sequence).

The count of this clone is one. This chain links TRBV5-4 with TRBJ2-7; no definite D call. The V gene lost 0 bases and the J gene lost 0 bases, with 10 bases spanning the gap. The germline CDR1 and CDR2 sequences are SGHNT and YYREEE (reference sequence). The CDR3 extends over 15 amino acids. The CDR3 nucleotides read TGTGCCAGCAGCTTGGAATTGGGCAGCTCCTACGAGCAGTACTTC. Protein sequence: CASSLELGSSYEQYF.

This rearrangement joins TRBV28 to TRBJ1-2; TRBD1 is a possible D gene (5 bases). This CDR3 is built from 13 residues. V shed 8 bases and J shed 4 bases, with 14 bases lying between them. Germline values: CDR1 MDHEN, CDR2 SYDVKM. CDR3 in amino acids: CASRGVESYGYTF. In nucleotides, the CDR3 is TGTGCCAGCCGGGGGGTCGAGAGCTATGGCTACACCTTC.

The V call is TRBV19, the J call TRBJ1-2, with D maybe TRBD1 (6 bases). The germline V gene encodes CDR1 LNHDA and CDR2 SQIVND (reference sequence). This CDR3 has 14 residues. The V gene lost 3 bases and the J gene lost 4 bases, with 12 bases spanning the gap. This chain's CDR3 is CASSMDSGIYGYTF. CDR3 sequence (DNA): TGTGCCAGTAGTATGGACAGCGGGATCTATGGCTACACCTTC.

This clone was recorded only once. This chain joins TRBV2 and TRBJ2-5; 10 bases align to TRBD2. The V segment lost 3 bases and the J segment 5 bases; nucleotides outside the gene matches: 9. Germline V lookup: CDR1 SNHLY, CDR2 FYNNEI. The CDR3 is made up of 16 amino acids. The CDR3 nucleotides are TGTGCCAGCAGTGAGATGCTAGCGGGGGCCGGGGAGACCCAGTACTTC. Protein: CASSEMLAGAGETQYF.

The gene calls are TRBV29-1 and TRBJ2-1, with 11 bases matching TRBD1. The CDR3 totals 15 residues. Germline assignment: CDR1 SQVTM and CDR2 ANQGSEA. V trimming: 6 bases; J trimming: 1 base; junction bases outside the gene matches: 5. The CDR3 nucleotides are TGCAGCGTGTGGACAGGGGGCGGATCCTACAATGAGCAGTTCTTC. As protein: CSVWTGGGSYNEQFF.

This sequence joins TRBV29-1 and TRBJ2-3; no firm D call. The V gene lost 0 bases and the J gene lost 4 bases, with 5 bases spanning the gap. This CDR3 region has 12 residues. Germline CDR1 reads SQVTM; CDR2 reads ANQGSEA. The CDR3 loop is CSVEDRADTQYF. CDR3 DNA: TGCAGCGTTGAAGATCGGGCAGATACGCAGTATTTT.

The chain combines TRBV10-3 with TRBJ2-1; D is possibly TRBD2 (7 bases). There are 18 residues in the CDR3. The germline gives CDR1 ENHRY, CDR2 SYGVKD. V lost 3 bases to trimming and J lost 7 bases, with 25 bases between them. CDR3 region: CAISEGGNTGRERNEQFF. The CDR3 bases are TGTGCCATCAGTGAAGGAGGGAATACAGGGAGGGAACGGAATGAGCAGTTCTTC.

The rearrangement links TRBV28 to TRBJ1-1; a possible D gene is TRBD1 (6 bases). V was cut by 3 bases and J by 8 bases, with 7 bases left in between. The CDR3 runs 11 residues. Germline loops: CDR1 MDHEN, CDR2 SYDVKM. Here the CDR3 reads CASSLRGEAFF. The CDR3 DNA reads TGTGCCAGCAGTTTGAGGGGGGAAGCTTTCTTT.

J is TRBJ2-3 and V is TRBV6-6; D not certain. Germline CDR1 is MNHNY and CDR2 is SVGAGI (reference sequence). This CDR3 region has 15 residues. V was shortened by 5 bases and J by 1 base, with 13 bases between the two germline ends. The CDR3 bases are TGTGCCAGCAGTCAGACTCTCCCGGGCACAGATACGCAGTATTTT. Residues: CASSQTLPGTDTQYF.

This chain links TRBV2 with TRBJ1-1, with D possibly being TRBD1 (6 bases). Trimming removed 4 bases at V and 7 bases at J, with 19 bases between. Germline lookup yields CDR1 SNHLY and CDR2 FYNNEI. The CDR3 length is 15 residues. DNA of the CDR3: TGTGCCAGCAGTGCGGGGGAGGGGGGTACTGATGAAGCTTTCTTT. It yields the protein CASSAGEGGTDEAFF.

The chain has TRBV7-2 and TRBJ2-1, with 9 nucleotides matching TRBD1. CDR1 and CDR2 from the germline V gene are SGHTA and FQGNSA. The CDR3 covers 15 residues. Unmatched junction bases numbered 8, after V lost 5 bases and J lost 6 bases. The CDR3 bases are TGTGCCAGCAGCCCCCGGGACAGGGAGTCCAATGAGCAGTTCTTC. Protein product: CASSPRDRESNEQFF.

Notes on this clone: The identical CDR3 is also encoded by other nucleotide sequences in the sample. The CDR3 sequence: CASSLAGGETQYF. CDR3 DNA sequence: TGTGCCAGCAGCTTGGCAGGGGGGGAGACCCAGTACTTC. The V and J genes are TRBV5-5 and TRBJ2-5, with D possibly matching TRBD1 (7 bases). The germline CDR1 and CDR2 sequences are SGHKS and YYEKEE (reference sequence). There are 13 residues in the CDR3. With 0 bases removed from V and 5 bases from J, the gap between germline ends came to 8 bases.

The rearrangement links TRBV9 to TRBJ2-5; 8 positions agree with TRBD2. Germline lookup yields CDR1 SGDLS and CDR2 YYNGEE. There are 15 residues in the CDR3. Unmatched junction bases numbered 6, after V lost 0 bases and J lost 5 bases. CDR3 region: CASSVAGGLGETQYF. CDR3 DNA sequence: TGTGCCAGCAGCGTAGCGGGGGGGCTGGGGGAGACCCAGTACTTC.

J is TRBJ1-2 and V is TRBV2, with 7 bases matching TRBD1. The CDR3 runs 12 residues. After removal of 7 bases from V and 13 bases from J, the junction contained 12 bases not matched to a gene. Germline V gives CDR1 SNHLY, CDR2 FYNNEI. The CDR3, as DNA: TGTGCCAGCATCCTACAGGGGTTGCCCTTCACCTTC. Its protein product is CASILQGLPFTF.

The chain has TRBV28 and TRBJ2-1; the D gene is possibly TRBD2 (5 bases). This CDR3 has 16 residues. Trimming shortened V by 4 bases and J by 0 bases, and 13 bases separated the two germline ends. Germline lookup yields CDR1 MDHEN and CDR2 SYDVKM. The CDR3 loop is CASSCAGRSSYNEQFF. The DNA of the CDR3 is TGTGCCAGCAGTTGTGCGGGCCGCAGCTCCTACAATGAGCAGTTCTTC.

The chain combines TRBV4-3 with TRBJ2-5; the match to TRBD2 covers 9 bases. In germline, CDR1 is LGHNA, CDR2 YSLEER. The CDR3 contains 16 residues. The J segment lost 5 bases and the V segment lost 4 bases, leaving 11 bases of the junction unmatched. The CDR3 sequence is CASSRVAGAGGETQYF. Written as DNA, the CDR3 is TGCGCCAGCAGCCGAGTAGCGGGAGCGGGGGGCGAGACCCAGTACTTC.

V gene TRBV7-2 combines with J gene TRBJ2-5; possibly TRBD1 for D (5 bases). Trimming shortened V by 4 bases and J by 4 bases, and 16 bases separated the two germline ends. This CDR3 has 15 residues. Germline assignment: CDR1 SGHTA and CDR2 FQGNSA. The CDR3 nucleotides are TGTGCCAGCAGCTCAGGGTCAGGATTGGGAGAGACCCAGTACTTC. Encoded protein: CASSSGSGLGETQYF.

The rearrangement joins TRBV14 to TRBJ2-6; possible D gene TRBD1, 5 bases. Germline CDR1 SGHDN, CDR2 FVKESK. V dropped 2 bases and J dropped 0 bases, with 14 bases sitting between them. The CDR3 has 18 amino acids. CDR3 protein: CASSQTTGRISGANVLTF. CDR3 sequence (DNA): TGTGCCAGCAGCCAAACCACAGGTCGAATCTCTGGGGCCAACGTCCTGACTTTC.

The chain employs TRBV10-3 and TRBJ2-3, with 9 bases identical to TRBD2. Germline CDR1 ENHRY, CDR2 SYGVKD. Trimming took 2 bases from V and 6 from J; bases not matched to a gene: 3. The CDR3 sequence is 14 residues long. CDR3 nucleotides: TGTGCCATCAGTGAGGGGCGGGAGGGGGATACGCAGTATTTT. It encodes CAISEGREGDTQYF.

The genes are TRBV11-2 and TRBJ1-5, with D perhaps TRBD1 (6 bases). Trimming stripped 5 bases from V and 6 bases from J, with 11 bases between. The CDR3 has 13 amino acids. Germline-derived CDR1 and CDR2 are SGHAT and FQNNGV. DNA for the CDR3: TGTGCCAGCAGCCCCCTAGGGGGTCAGCCCCAGCATTTT. Amino acids: CASSPLGGQPQHF.

The chain combines TRBV9 with TRBJ2-7, with D maybe TRBD2 (6 bases). Germline assignment: CDR1 SGDLS and CDR2 YYNGEE. The CDR3 sequence is 13 residues long. With 4 bases removed from V and 6 bases from J, the gap between germline ends came to 14 bases. The CDR3 bases are TGTGCCAGCAGCTCCCTAGCCGGGGGCGAGCAGTACTTC. It encodes CASSSLAGGEQYF.

The V call is TRBV6-1, the J call TRBJ1-2; no reliable D call. Germline values: CDR1 MNHNS, CDR2 SASEGT. Trimming removed 8 bases from V and 0 bases from J, with 4 bases in between. The length of the CDR3 is 11 residues. The CDR3 protein is CASLANYGYTF. The CDR3 DNA sequence: TGTGCCAGCCTAGCTAACTATGGCTACACCTTC.